Listed here is a single T cell receptor beta chain. Its antigen remains unknown. The data were obtained in a study of monozygotic twins with inflammatory bowel disease. From its re-call of the 5' RACE reads, TCRdb lists each CDR3 protein once, without DNA. Its listing shows over 130,000 distinct CDR3 sequences. Germline V gives CDR1 SGHVS, CDR2 FNYEAQ. The CDR3 has 15 amino acids. Whole blood without T cell sorting served as the source of isolated total RNA. The study's findings and limits: Data gave no support to a single strong signal or clonotype associated with IBD. Comparison of concordant versus discordant twins revealed no difference in repertoire similarity, possibly due to limited power.

V gene TRBV7-6 combines with J gene TRBJ2-7; the TRBD1 assignment by TCRdb is unverifiable without DNA. The sample consisted of blood. This receptor was obtained from a human donor with ulcerative colitis or Crohn's disease, or a healthy co-twin of an affected twin (not recorded which). CDR3 sequence: CASSQGRQGSYEQYF. Supplemented by reference TRBV7-6 and TRBJ2-7, the full variable domain reads GAGVSQSPRYKVTKRGQDVALRCDPISGHVSLYWYRQALGQGPEFLTYFNYEAQQDKSGLPNDRFSAERPEGSISTLTIQRTEQRDSAMYRCASSQGRQGSYEQYFGPGTRLTVT.